This T cell receptor (beta chain) was found in a study of identical twins listed by TCRdb under 2016. Regarding the study in general: To test whether fetal clonotypes persist, this study deep-sequenced TCR alpha and beta repertoires from monozygotic twins, from unrelated adults of various ages, and from cord blood. To rule out contamination, the twin experiments were replicated at different times with different library preparation protocols. The investigation overall reported the following: Out-of-frame TCR alpha sharing in monozygotic twins was systematically underestimated by recombination models, whereas sharing between unrelated individuals was in agreement with the recombination models. Abundant cord blood beta clonotypes carried fewer insertions; young adult naive repertoires showed a weaker similar trend, while memory repertoires showed none. Because the same donors could not be followed over many years, conclusions were based on cross-sectional statistical analysis. Invariant T cells such as MAIT and iNKT could partly confound zero-insertion analyses, although diverse VJ usage argued against such confounding for most clonotypes. Compared with coincidental sharing between unrelated individuals, out-of-frame TCR alpha sequences shared between twins had an excess of sequences with low generation probability. The excess sharing between twins in beta out-of-frame sequences was weaker because fewer shared sequences reduced the signal-to-noise ratio.

Including the terminal cysteine and phenylalanine, the CDR3 comprises 15 residues. This entry keeps only the CDR3 DNA: 45 bases, framed from base 1. CDR1 and CDR2, looked up from the germline V gene, are MGHRA and YSYEKL. V is clipped by 1 base and J by 4 bases, and the sequence between their germline boundaries is 13 bases long. Receptor amplification or capture employed 5' RACE. Sequencing instrument: Illumina HiSeq 2000. A universal primer binding site was added through template switching, and the final cDNA carried a unique molecular identifier so that TCR cDNA molecules could be counted accurately. First-strand cDNA for TCR alpha and beta chains was synthesized from specific primers in the conserved constant-segment region. Each cDNA library was double barcoded, with a SMART-Mk sample barcode plus Illumina barcodes, to control for contamination. TruSeq adapter sequences along with Illumina sample barcodes were introduced in two successive PCR steps. The TCR alpha and beta cDNA libraries were sequenced on the Illumina HiSeq platform using custom primers. On the study's bioinformatics: Raw reads were processed with MiGEC to extract unique molecular identifiers, and MiXCR was used to determine CDR3 positions. Recombination models were inferred per individual with the repgenHMM and IGoR tools using an EM algorithm. The analysis of shared clonotypes was done with the tcR package in R, with sharing normalized by the product of cloneset sizes. To study raw recombination free of thymic and clonal selection effects, out-of-frame nonproductive sequences were analyzed. Starting from the raw public reads, TCRdb applied fastp trimming at Q25, assembled clones with MiXCR and retained in-frame beta chains. Duplicate CDR3 protein sequences are folded into a single record with the most common DNA and genes. The V and J calls were determined by TCRdb, not by the authors. This sample gives about 720,000 distinct CDR3 sequences in total; about 9.4% of them show up just once. The biggest ten clones account for roughly 0.9% of the sample.

All donors were healthy Caucasians. The twin cohort comprised three pairs of female monozygotic twins, all aged roughly 18 to 29 years. The RNA used for TCR libraries was isolated from peripheral blood mononuclear cells. Worth noting for this clonotype: Which antigen it targets is not known. Base-call qualities are not available, and no considerably larger clone is one nucleotide away.

The sample also formed part of further work on yellow fever vaccine responses in identical twins. That second publication adds: The authors reported that the T cell response to vaccination in identical twins appeared partly convergent and partly personalized. In identical twins, the study followed T cell clones that responded to the vaccine with precision.

The sequence came from a woman in her late teens or twenties in good health. Sequencing was performed on PBMCs. In this chain, TRBV4-1 is recombined with TRBJ1-2; possibly the D gene is TRBD1, per 6 matching bases. The DNA sequence follows: TGCGCCAGCAGCCAAGTCACCGGGACAACCTATGGCTACACCTTC. It is translated as CASSQVTGTTYGYTF.